This TCR beta chain is from a study of graft-versus-host responses after intestinal transplantation. On the study more broadly: Multivisceral, liver-intestinal, or isolated intestinal transplants were received by the recipients.

The CDR3 covers 15 residues. V gave up 3 bases and J gave up 5 bases; unmatched junction bases: 6. Per germline, CDR1 SEHNR and CDR2 FQNEAQ (reference sequence). Processing of graft tissue released intraepithelial and lamina propria lymphocytes. TCRdb's copy holds only in-frame clones and misses some; the assay was immunoSEQ multiplex PCR. The table shows about 60,000 clones, with 89% occurring only once. This TCR came from a human patient who received an intestinal transplant, so some T cells may come from the graft donor. This rearrangement joins TRBV7-9 to TRBJ1-4; the match to TRBD1 covers 7 bases. Sequences were derived from ileum tissue, sampled roughly 54 weeks after transplant. The CDR3 loop is CASSFADRVNEKLFF. In nucleotides, the CDR3 is TGTGCCAGCAGCTTCGCCGACAGGGTAAATGAAAAACTGTTTTTT. The variable domain in full, with the rest retrieved from reference TRBV7-9 and TRBJ1-4, is DTGVSQNPRHKITKRGQNVTFRCDPISEHNRLYWYRQTLGQGPEFLTYFQNEAQLEKSRLLSDRFSAERPKGSFSTLEIQRTEQGDSAMYLCASSFADRVNEKLFFGSGTQLSVL.